The 21 T cell receptor beta chains below come from one sample, sequenced in a study of quantifying T cell responses using KT2 cells (TCRdb year 2017). Notes on the research overall: RNA was DNase-treated and reverse transcribed with TCR alpha and beta constant-region primers, mostly using SuperScript III.

The library relied on UMI-ligation and nested PCR. Sequencing relied on an Illumina MiSeq. A single-stranded oligonucleotide carrying the Illumina SP2 sequence and a UMI was ligated to the cDNA 3' end using T4 RNA ligase 1. PCR1 consisted of around 4 cycles (98 degrees C 15 s, 69 degrees C 30 s, 72 degrees C 40 s), and for the beta primer an equimolar mix of RC1.1 and RC1.2 was used to cover TRBC1 and TRBC2. TCRdb applied fastp at Q25 and MiXCR to the public reads, then kept only in-frame beta chains. Rows matching on CDR3 protein sequence are summarized as one entry with the most common DNA and genes. A total of roughly 51,000 distinct CDR3 sequences appear in this sample, approximately 13% of them only once. Roughly 9.9% of the sample rests with the top ten. The sequencing sample was made of PBMCs spiked with cells of the T cell clone KT2. These receptor sequences come from a human donor.

The genes are TRBV7-2 and TRBJ2-3, with 8 bases matching TRBD1. The CDR3 consists of 15 residues. Per the germline V gene, CDR1 is SGHTA and CDR2 is FQGNSA. Unmatched junction bases numbered 5, after V lost 4 bases and J lost 2 bases. CDR3 loop: CASSYGQGNTDTQYF. The DNA of the CDR3 is TGTGCCAGCAGCTACGGACAGGGTAACACAGATACGCAGTATTTT.

The genes are TRBV24-1 and TRBJ2-3; 9 nucleotides align to TRBD1. CDR1 is KGHDR, CDR2 SFDVKD, per germline. The trim removed 2 bases at V and 5 bases at J, leaving 4 bases unmatched. The CDR3 spans 15 residues. The CDR3 region has the DNA TGTGCCACCAGTGATTCCCGACAGGGGGGAGATACGCAGTATTTT. The encoded protein is CATSDSRQGGDTQYF.

This clonotype was seen many times. The V call is TRBV5-1, the J call TRBJ2-7; D gene ambiguous. The V gene's germline CDR1 is SGHRS and CDR2 YFSETQ. V was shortened by 1 base and J by 2 bases, with 16 bases between the two germline ends. This CDR3 spans 16 amino acids. The CDR3 DNA sequence: TGCGCCAGCAGCTTGCTGCATACAGACTCCCCCTACGAGCAGTACTTC. The encoded protein is CASSLLHTDSPYEQYF.

This clonotype appeared a few times. The chain employs TRBV3-1 and TRBJ2-3; D unresolved. This CDR3 is 13 amino acids long. The V end was cut by 1 base, the J end by 6 bases, with 8 bases between. Germline V lookup: CDR1 LGHDT, CDR2 YNNKEL (reference sequence). Here the CDR3 DNA reads TGTGCCAGCAGCCAAGTCCTATGGGATACGCAGTATTTT. Residues: CASSQVLWDTQYF.

This clonotype was found a few times. The chain joins TRBV7-2 to TRBJ2-3; maybe TRBD2 (7 bases). Germline assignment: CDR1 SGHTA and CDR2 FQGNSA. There are 16 residues in the CDR3. With 8 bases removed from V and 2 bases from J, the gap between germline ends came to 20 bases. The CDR3 sequence is CASSWGGADSTDTQYF. In nucleotides, the CDR3 is TGTGCCAGCTCCTGGGGGGGGGCGGACTCCACAGATACGCAGTATTTT.

This clonotype was seen only a few times. J is TRBJ2-7 and V is TRBV7-9; D is unresolved. Per germline, CDR1 SEHNR and CDR2 FQNEAQ (reference sequence). The CDR3 is 15 residues long. The V gene lost 0 bases and the J gene lost 2 bases, with 11 bases spanning the gap. CDR3 sequence reads: CASSLAGSGTYEQYF. In nucleotides, the CDR3 is TGTGCCAGCAGCTTAGCGGGGTCTGGGACCTACGAGCAGTACTTC. Full variable domain (missing parts from reference TRBV7-9 and TRBJ2-7): DTGVSQNPRHKITKRGQNVTFRCDPISEHNRLYWYRQTLGQGPEFLTYFQNEAQLEKSRLLSDRFSAERPKGSFSTLEIQRTEQGDSAMYLCASSLAGSGTYEQYFGPGTRLTVT.

The gene calls are TRBV18 and TRBJ1-1; D call uncertain. V lost 6 bases and J 7 bases, leaving 9 bases between the germline ends. The CDR3 is made up of 11 amino acids. CDR1 KGHSH and CDR2 LQKENI come from the germline V gene. The CDR3 nucleotides read TGTGCCAGCTCCCAGAGAAATGAAGCTTTCTTT. Its protein is CASSQRNEAFF.

This clonotype was detected only a few times. The J gene is TRBJ1-5, the V gene TRBV7-2; no clear D. The germline CDR1 and CDR2 sequences are SGHTA and FQGNSA. CDR3 size: 14 residues. V lost 5 bases and J 5 bases, leaving 13 bases between the germline ends. The CDR3 sequence: CASSPAGSHQPQHF. The CDR3 DNA follows: TGTGCCAGCAGCCCAGCGGGGTCCCATCAGCCCCAGCATTTT.

This clonotype has more than one count but fewer than ten. This rearrangement joins TRBV6-6 to TRBJ1-3; 9 bases agree with TRBD1. The CDR3 is 20 residues long. From germline, CDR1 is MNHNY and CDR2 SVGAGI (reference sequence). J gave up 1 base and V 2 bases, and 15 bases lay outside the gene matches. The CDR3 nucleotides are TGTGCCAGCAGTTACCCCTGGGACAGGGATAATTCAGGTTCTGGAAACACCATATATTTT. It encodes CASSYPWDRDNSGSGNTIYF.

This clonotype occurred a few times. The J gene is TRBJ1-1, the V gene TRBV20-1, with a tentative D call TRBD1 (5 bases). The CDR3 loop spans 14 amino acids. V was clipped by 6 bases and J by 1 base, with 15 bases between them. Germline-derived CDR1 and CDR2 are DFQATT and SNEGSKA (reference sequence). The CDR3 region is CSATNQGPNTEAFF. The CDR3 nucleotides read TGCAGTGCAACGAACCAGGGACCGAACACTGAAGCTTTCTTT.

This clonotype was counted a few times. CDR3 sequence reads: CASSRDSQPQHF. DNA of the CDR3: TGTGCCAGCAGCAGGGACTCTCAGCCCCAGCATTTT. The V call is TRBV12-3 or TRBV12-4, the J call TRBJ1-5, with D perhaps TRBD1 (5 bases). V lost 6 bases and J 6 bases, leaving 9 bases between the germline ends. The CDR3 length is 12 residues.

In this sample, this clonotype turned up many times. The chain carries TRBV10-3 and TRBJ2-1; TRBD2 agrees at 10 bases. The V and J ends lost 4 bases and 5 bases, in that order; junction bases with no gene match: 2. Germline V CDR1 and CDR2: ENHRY, SYGVKD. The CDR3 totals 14 residues. This CDR3 reads CAISGTSGNNEQFF. CDR3 sequence (DNA): TGTGCCATCAGTGGGACTAGCGGAAACAATGAGCAGTTCTTC.

This clonotype has ten or more counts. The chain has TRBV29-1 and TRBJ1-1; D is unclear. Trimming stripped 6 bases from V and 1 base from J, with 9 bases between. This CDR3 is 12 amino acids long. Germline lookup yields CDR1 SQVTM and CDR2 ANQGSEA. CDR3 protein: CSVETANTEAFF. The CDR3 DNA reads as TGCAGCGTAGAGACGGCGAACACTGAAGCTTTCTTT.

J is TRBJ2-7 and V is TRBV11-2, with D possibly being TRBD2 (5 bases). Trimming left V 5 bases short and J 5 bases short, with 16 bases between. The CDR3 consists of 14 residues. Looked up from germline, CDR1 is SGHAT and CDR2 is FQNNGV. CDR3 region: CASSRFSVLDEQYF. DNA of the CDR3: TGTGCCAGCAGCCGATTTAGCGTACTGGACGAGCAGTACTTC. The variable domain in full, with the rest retrieved from reference TRBV11-2 and TRBJ2-7, is EAGVAQSPRYKIIEKRQSVAFWCNPISGHATLYWYQQILGQGPKLLIQFQNNGVVDDSQLPKDRFSAERLKGVDSTLKIQPAKLEDSAVYLCASSRFSVLDEQYFGPGTRLTVT.

This clonotype was detected ten times or more. The rearrangement links TRBV4-2 to TRBJ1-5; 11 nucleotides agree with TRBD1. V lost 4 bases, J lost 7 bases, and 3 bases stayed unmatched. Germline assignment: CDR1 LGHNA and CDR2 YNFKEQ. This CDR3 has 14 residues. The CDR3 nucleotides read TGTGCCAGCAGCCCATGGGACAGGGGGCAGCCCCAGCATTTT. This gives the protein CASSPWDRGQPQHF.

V gene TRBV12-3 or TRBV12-4 combines with J gene TRBJ1-2; D remains unclear. The V end lost 3 bases, the J end lost 1 base, and 6 bases lay between the germline ends. The CDR3 is 13 residues long. CDR3 coding DNA: TGTGCCAGCAGTTTTGAAAATAACTATGGCTACACCTTC. Its translation: CASSFENNYGYTF.

This clonotype was seen a few times. The chain links TRBV12-3 or TRBV12-4 to TRBJ1-1; D is possibly TRBD1 (5 bases). CDR3 size: 15 residues. V lost 2 bases to trimming and J lost 0 bases, with 10 bases between them. CDR3 sequence (DNA): TGTGCCAGCAGTTTAAAACGGGACCTGAACACTGAAGCTTTCTTT. Protein product: CASSLKRDLNTEAFF.

This chain joins TRBV27 and TRBJ2-7, with 7 bases fitting TRBD2. This CDR3 spans 15 amino acids. The V and J ends lost 0 bases and 7 bases, in that order; junction bases with no gene match: 9. In germline, CDR1 is MNHEY, CDR2 SMNVEV (reference sequence). The CDR3 protein is CASSLSRVGAGEQYF. DNA for the CDR3: TGTGCCAGCAGTTTATCGAGGGTAGGAGCGGGGGAGCAGTACTTC.

This clonotype was seen many times. The chain recombines TRBV30 with TRBJ2-1; the D is unclear. Trimming left V 2 bases short and J 9 bases short, with 14 bases between. CDR1 and CDR2 from the germline V gene are GTSNPN and SVGIG (reference sequence). This CDR3 has 13 residues. CDR3 DNA: TGTGCCTGGAGTCCACCGCCGTGGGGTGAGCAGTTCTTC. This translates into CAWSPPPWGEQFF.

This clonotype has a handful of counts. V usage is TRBV4-2 and J usage is TRBJ1-2; 8 positions agree with TRBD1. The CDR3 has 16 residues. CDR1 and CDR2 from the germline V gene are LGHNA and YNFKEQ. V shed 0 bases, J shed 8 bases, and the junction held 11 bases outside the gene matches. The CDR3 protein is CASSQDPTPQGGGYTF. As DNA, the CDR3 is TGTGCCAGCAGCCAAGATCCGACCCCACAGGGGGGCGGCTACACCTTC.

J is TRBJ2-1 and V is TRBV6-2 or TRBV6-3; D not resolved. V lost 5 bases and J lost 8, with 7 bases in between. The CDR3 runs 11 residues. CDR1 and CDR2 from the germline V gene are MNHEY and SVGEGT. DNA for the CDR3: TGTGCCAGCAGTCGCTGGGATGAGCAGTTCTTC. Translating it yields CASSRWDEQFF.